These 29 T cell receptor beta chains were all obtained from the same sample, sequenced in a study of T-cell reconstitution after alpha-beta-depleted transplantation in children. The authors prepared the TCRbeta library with unique molecular identifiers. TCRdb reanalysed the PCR reads using MiXCR and keeps one entry per CDR3 protein. The table has about 460,000 distinct CDR3 sequences, 10% to 12% seen once. The sequencing used PBMCs, mostly from graft donor cells, collected 180 days after TCRalphabeta/CD19-depleted stem cell transplant. These receptors came from a female patient aged 2 to 10 who had a stem cell transplant for aplastic anemia, so the T cells may come from the graft donor.

The chain combines TRBV5-1 with TRBJ1-2; D gene ambiguous. Trimming took off 4 bases at V and 8 bases at J, with 15 bases between the two ends. The CDR3 runs 13 residues. Germline CDR1 reads SGHRS; CDR2 reads YFSETQ. Here the CDR3 reads CASSLPPDLGYTF. CDR3 bases: TGCGCCAGCAGCCTCCCGCCGGATTTAGGCTACACCTTC.

The chain uses TRBV18 and TRBJ2-5; D gene unclear. The germline V gene has CDR1 KGHSH and CDR2 LQKENI. V was cut by 0 bases and J by 2 bases, with 7 bases left in between. The CDR3 has 14 residues. In nucleotides, the CDR3 is TGTGCCAGCTCACCACCGATCAGACAAGAGACCCAGTACTTC. Amino acids: CASSPPIRQETQYF.

The rearrangement joins TRBV7-2 to TRBJ2-3; D not certain. V dropped 4 bases and J dropped 7 bases, with 9 bases sitting between them. The CDR3 is made up of 12 amino acids. Germline V gene data show CDR1 as SGHTA and CDR2 as FQGNSA. CDR3 nucleotide sequence: TGTGCCAGCAGCTCCTACCCGAATACGCAGTATTTT. Its protein is CASSSYPNTQYF. Full variable domain (outside the CDR3, taken from reference TRBV7-2 and TRBJ2-3): GAGVSQSPSNKVTEKGKDVELRCDPISGHTALYWYRQSLGQGLEFLIYFQGNSAPDKSGLPSDRFSAERTGGSVSTLTIQRTQQEDSAVYLCASSSYPNTQYFGPGTRLTVL.

This clonotype was observed a handful of times. This chain links TRBV28 with TRBJ1-2; TRBD1 might be the D (6 bases). The V and J ends lost 6 bases and 0 bases respectively, with 17 bases between them. The germline CDR1 and CDR2 sequences are MDHEN and SYDVKM. This CDR3 comprises 16 residues. CDR3 nucleotides: TGTGCCAGCAGCCGTCGACAGGCGACAGCTAACTATGGCTACACCTTC. This translates into CASSRRQATANYGYTF.

V is TRBV18 and J is TRBJ1-1, with D unclear. The V gene lost 3 bases and the J gene lost 0 bases, with 17 bases spanning the gap. This CDR3 is built from 17 residues. Germline assignment: CDR1 KGHSH and CDR2 LQKENI. For the CDR3, the DNA is TGTGCCAGCTCACCTTTTTCTCCAGACTTTATGAACACTGAAGCTTTCTTT. This codes for CASSPFSPDFMNTEAFF.

This sequence joins TRBV4-3 and TRBJ2-5; D uncertain. Germline CDR1 LGHNA, CDR2 YSLEER. The CDR3 is 14 amino acids. Trimming removed 4 bases at V and 5 bases at J, with 14 bases between. CDR3 region: CASSLHPLEETQYF. The CDR3 DNA reads as TGCGCCAGCAGCCTCCACCCCCTGGAGGAGACCCAGTACTTC.

The chain joins TRBV28 to TRBJ2-7; D uncertain. This CDR3 contains 12 residues. Trimming shortened V by 3 bases and J by 9 bases, and 12 bases separated the two germline ends. Germline V gene lookup returns CDR1 MDHEN and CDR2 SYDVKM. The CDR3 reads CASSLGTYPQYV. The CDR3 coding sequence is TGTGCCAGCAGTTTGGGTACTTACCCGCAGTACGTC.

This clonotype showed up just a few times. This chain connects TRBV18 to TRBJ1-1; 10 bases agree with TRBD1. There are 16 residues in the CDR3. V was pared by 3 bases and J by 4 bases, with 8 bases of the junction left unmatched. CDR1 and CDR2 (germline): KGHSH, LQKENI. The CDR3 DNA follows: TGTGCCAGCTCACCTAAGACAGGGGGCGGGAGCACTGAAGCTTTCTTT. It codes for CASSPKTGGGSTEAFF.

Worth noting for this clonotype: A much larger clone lies one base from this, so it may be a read error. This chain connects TRBV20-1 to TRBJ2-5; 9 bases fit TRBD1. The CDR3 has 16 residues. CDR1 DFQATT and CDR2 SNEGSKA come from the germline V gene (reference sequence). CDR3 sequence (DNA): TGCTGTGCTAGGGGGGGGCATTGGACAGGGGCAGAGACCCAGTACTTC. Its translation is CCARGGHWTGAETQYF.

A few counts support this clonotype. The gene calls are TRBV5-5 and TRBJ2-5, with D perhaps matching TRBD2 (7 bases). Germline V CDR1 and CDR2: SGHKS, YYEKEE (reference sequence). CDR3 length equals 13 residues. V gave up 3 bases and J gave up 9 bases, with 15 bases separating them. CDR3 nucleotides: TGTGCCAGCAGCTGGATCAGGGGAGGGGCCCAGTACTTC. This gives the protein CASSWIRGGAQYF.

The chain employs TRBV28 and TRBJ2-1, with D possibly TRBD1 on 6 matching bases. V gave up 5 bases and J gave up 5 bases, with 16 bases separating them. Germline V gene lookup returns CDR1 MDHEN and CDR2 SYDVKM. The CDR3 runs to 15 residues. DNA of the CDR3: TGTGCCAGCAGTCCTCACAGGGTGTACGACAATGAGCAGTTCTTC. Encoded protein: CASSPHRVYDNEQFF.

The CDR3 loop reads CATSRDAGLGNNEQFF. Here the CDR3 DNA reads TGTGCCACCAGCAGAGATGCGGGACTAGGAAACAATGAGCAGTTCTTC. The V and J genes are TRBV15 and TRBJ2-1; TRBD2 aligns across 8 bases. This CDR3 has 16 residues. Germline V gene data show CDR1 as LNHNV and CDR2 as YYDKDF (reference sequence). V lost 0 bases to trimming and J lost 5 bases; unmatched junction nucleotides: 6.

This clonotype has more than one count but fewer than ten. The chain uses TRBV7-6 and TRBJ1-1, with D tentatively TRBD1 (6 bases). This CDR3 region has 16 residues. V shed 0 bases and J shed 4 bases, with 15 bases lying between them. The germline CDR1 and CDR2 sequences are SGHVS and FNYEAQ. The CDR3: CASSLAQGITFTEAFF. In DNA, the CDR3 is TGTGCCAGCAGCTTAGCGCAGGGGATTACATTCACTGAAGCTTTCTTT. Variable domain in full (rest from reference TRBV7-6 and TRBJ1-1): GAGVSQSPRYKVTKRGQDVALRCDPISGHVSLYWYRQALGQGPEFLTYFNYEAQQDKSGLPNDRFSAERPEGSISTLTIQRTEQRDSAMYRCASSLAQGITFTEAFFGQGTRLTVV.

The CDR3 loop reads CSARQSGGGFLDTQYF. The CDR3, as DNA: TGCAGTGCCCGCCAGTCGGGGGGCGGTTTTCTAGATACGCAGTATTTT. The rearrangement links TRBV20-1 to TRBJ2-3; possibly TRBD2 for D (7 bases). Trimming took off 6 bases at V and 5 bases at J, with 24 bases between the two ends. Germline loops: CDR1 DFQATT, CDR2 SNEGSKA (reference sequence). The CDR3 sequence is 16 residues long.

The V call is TRBV24-1, the J call TRBJ2-2; a weak D match, TRBD2 (6 bases). Trimming removed 5 bases at V and 10 bases at J, with 16 bases between. The CDR3 has 14 residues. Germline V CDR1 and CDR2: KGHDR, SFDVKD. The CDR3 is CATSGGVAMAELFF. The CDR3, as DNA: TGTGCCACCAGTGGGGGGGTCGCCATGGCGGAGCTGTTTTTT.

This clonotype was detected a few times. The chain couples TRBV18 to TRBJ1-6; 9 bases line up with TRBD1. The CDR3 is made up of 15 amino acids. V shed 4 bases, J shed 8 bases, and the junction held 6 bases outside the gene matches. The germline gives CDR1 KGHSH, CDR2 LQKENI. CDR3 amino acids: CASSLQRDRDSPLHF. In nucleotides, the CDR3 is TGTGCCAGCTCACTGCAACGGGACAGGGATTCACCCCTCCACTTT.

This clonotype was seen more than once but under ten times. The chain carries TRBV5-1 and TRBJ1-2; TRBD1 matches at 10 bases. The germline gives CDR1 SGHRS, CDR2 YFSETQ. This CDR3 has 15 amino acids. The ends lost 1 base at V and 7 bases at J; junction bases unmatched: 7. CDR3 bases: TGCGCCAGCAGCTTGATCACGGGACAGGGGTCTGGCTACACCTTC. This gives the protein CASSLITGQGSGYTF. The whole variable domain, filled in from reference TRBV5-1 and TRBJ1-2, reads KAGVTQTPRYLIKTRGQQVTLSCSPISGHRSVSWYQQTPGQGLQFLFEYFSETQRNKGNFPGRFSGRQFSNSRSEMNVSTLELGDSALYLCASSLITGQGSGYTFGSGTRLTVV.

This clonotype was found a few times. The gene calls are TRBV29-1 and TRBJ2-1; TRBD1 or TRBD2 may be the D gene (5 bases each). Trimming took 7 bases from V and 0 from J, leaving 13 bases between them. Germline V CDR1 and CDR2: SQVTM, ANQGSEA. This CDR3 has 14 amino acids. Here the CDR3 DNA reads TGCAGCGCCGTGTGGGGGATCTCCTACAATGAGCAGTTCTTC. Translated, it gives CSAVWGISYNEQFF.

This chain uses TRBV5-1 with TRBJ2-2; 7 bases are shared with TRBD1. The CDR3 covers 14 residues. Trimming at V came to 4 bases and at J to 6 bases, leaving 6 bases not matched to a gene. From germline, CDR1 is SGHRS and CDR2 YFSETQ. CDR3 DNA: TGCGCCAGCAGCGCCAGACAGGGTTCCGGGGAGCTGTTTTTT. Protein product: CASSARQGSGELFF.

This clonotype was picked up a small number of times. The chain joins TRBV12-3 or TRBV12-4 to TRBJ2-7; TRBD2 agrees at 8 bases. With 6 bases clipped from V and 6 bases from J, the junction kept 4 bases outside the gene matches. CDR3 length equals 12 residues. DNA of the CDR3: TGTGCCAGCAGCCCCGGGGGGGCCGAGCAGTACGTC. Translated: CASSPGGAEQYV.

This clonotype was counted a few times. The chain joins TRBV28 to TRBJ1-3, with D unclear. The CDR3 is 15 residues long. Germline CDR1 MDHEN, CDR2 SYDVKM. V was pared by 3 bases and J by 0 bases, with 9 bases between. CDR3 sequence reads: CASSFGVSSGNTIYF. The CDR3 DNA reads TGTGCCAGCAGTTTCGGGGTCAGCTCTGGAAACACCATATATTTT.

This clonotype was seen at least ten times. The gene calls are TRBV21-1 and TRBJ2-5; no check of the table's D call, TRBD1, against the DNA was made. TRBV21-1 represents a pseudogene. The CDR3 sequence is 12 residues long. The DNA of the CDR3 is TGTGCCAACCTTGGACAGGGAGAGACCCAGTACTTC. Amino acid sequence: CANLGQGETQYF.

The CDR3 DNA reads as TGTGCCAGCAGTTACTCGATCACTAGCGGCTCCTACGAGCAGTACTTC. Protein sequence: CASSYSITSGSYEQYF. The chain uses TRBV6-5 and TRBJ2-7, with 8 bases identical to TRBD2. Germline trimming cut 0 bases from V and 0 bases from J; bases unmatched to any gene: 4. The CDR3 length is 16 residues. Germline CDR1 reads MNHEY; CDR2 reads SVGAGI.

The rearrangement links TRBV6-1 to TRBJ1-3; 7 bases align to TRBD1. This CDR3 region has 17 residues. Trimming cost V 4 bases and J 0 bases; bases outside gene matches: 9. Germline assignment: CDR1 MNHNS and CDR2 SASEGT. The CDR3 DNA sequence: TGTGCCAGCAGTGCCCAGACAGGGTCCAGCTCTGGAAACACCATATATTTT. It translates to CASSAQTGSSSGNTIYF.

This clonotype was counted ten times or more. The J gene is TRBJ1-5, the V gene TRBV27; D remains ambiguous. V was trimmed by 5 bases and J by 1 base, leaving 6 bases between them. Germline lookup yields CDR1 MNHEY and CDR2 SMNVEV (reference sequence). The CDR3 covers 13 residues. CDR3 DNA: TGTGCCAGCAGTAGTCGGAGCAATCAGCCCCAGCATTTT. As protein: CASSSRSNQPQHF.

This chain joins TRBV12-3 or TRBV12-4 and TRBJ1-3, with TRBD1 as a possible D gene (5 bases). Trimming left V 3 bases short and J 0 bases short, with 9 bases between. The CDR3 is 15 residues long. Here the CDR3 reads CASSLWGTSGNTIYF. DNA for the CDR3: TGTGCCAGCAGTTTGTGGGGGACCTCTGGAAACACCATATATTTT.

This chain links TRBV28 with TRBJ1-2; 11 nucleotides align to TRBD1. Germline values: CDR1 MDHEN, CDR2 SYDVKM. The CDR3 is 15 residues long. V gave up 2 bases and J gave up 4 bases; unmatched junction bases: 3. CDR3 nucleotides: TGTGCCAGCAGTTTAGGGACAGGGGGTCCCTATGGCTACACCTTC. Its protein is CASSLGTGGPYGYTF.

The table lists this clonotype with a few counts. The chain recombines TRBV18 with TRBJ2-1; 8 bases map to TRBD1. Trimming at V came to 1 base and at J to 10 bases, leaving 9 bases not matched to a gene. Germline-derived CDR1 and CDR2 are KGHSH and LQKENI. The CDR3 loop spans 15 amino acids. The CDR3 coding sequence is TGTGCCAGCTCACCACTAGGACAGGGCGGGCGAGAGCAGTTCTTC. Its translation: CASSPLGQGGREQFF.

This clonotype came up a few times. The rearrangement uses TRBV10-2 and TRBJ2-2, with TRBD2 matching over 10 bases. Germline values: CDR1 WSHSY, CDR2 SAAADI. The V and J ends lost 6 bases and 7 bases, in that order; junction bases with no gene match: 5. The CDR3 runs to 14 residues. The CDR3 here is CASRLLAGLGELFF. CDR3 DNA: TGCGCCAGCAGATTACTAGCGGGACTCGGGGAGCTGTTTTTT.